One and the same sample provided the 8 T cell receptor beta chains below, sequenced in a study of neurological immune-mediated disorders. Using its own MiXCR run on the 5' RACE reads, TCRdb lists one record per CDR3 protein. The table lists tens of thousands of distinct CDR3 sequences, 6.5% to 8.5% of them singletons. Indicated time point: longitudinal time-point 3. The sample was PBMCs. These receptors were taken from a woman in her thirties or forties in good health.

The sample holds many counts of this clonotype. V gene TRBV12-3 or TRBV12-4 combines with J gene TRBJ1-5, with D uncertain. The CDR3 loop spans 15 amino acids. V lost 6 bases, J lost 1 base, and 13 bases lay in between. The CDR3 protein is CASRRQGRSNQPQHF. The CDR3 nucleotides read TGTGCCAGCAGAAGACAAGGGCGAAGCAATCAGCCCCAGCATTTT.

This clonotype was observed at least ten times. V usage is TRBV10-3 and J usage is TRBJ2-3; 10 bases line up with TRBD1. Trimming took 7 bases from V and 3 from J; bases not matched to a gene: 13. The germline gives CDR1 ENHRY, CDR2 SYGVKD. The CDR3 loop spans 17 amino acids. The CDR3 loop is CAITGQGVGLGTDTQYF. The CDR3 bases are TGTGCCATCACCGGACAGGGGGTAGGATTGGGAACAGATACGCAGTATTTT.

This clonotype came up many times. The chain uses TRBV29-1 and TRBJ2-5, with TRBD2 matching over 10 bases. The V and J ends lost 4 bases and 1 base, in that order; junction bases with no gene match: 0. CDR3 size: 13 residues. CDR1 is SQVTM and CDR2 is ANQGSEA in the germline V gene. The CDR3 bases are TGCAGCGTTGCTAGCGGGGGCCAAGAGACCCAGTACTTC. Translated, it gives CSVASGGQETQYF.

This clonotype was detected many times. The chain carries TRBV7-2 and TRBJ1-1; D may be TRBD1 (5 bases). The V and J ends lost 1 base and 3 bases respectively, with 6 bases between them. Germline-derived CDR1 and CDR2 are SGHTA and FQGNSA. The length of the CDR3 is 13 residues. The CDR3 DNA reads TGTGCCAGCAGCTTAGTGGGGGACACTGAAGCTTTCTTT. Translation gives CASSLVGDTEAFF.

This clonotype came up many times. This sequence joins TRBV18 and TRBJ2-1; no definite D call. Germline values: CDR1 KGHSH, CDR2 LQKENI. The CDR3 covers 16 residues. Between the trimmed V and J ends, which lost 3 bases and 3 bases, there was a span of 15 bases. CDR3 nucleotide sequence: TGTGCCAGCTCACCTCAGAGAGATGCCAACTACAATGAGCAGTTCTTC. It encodes CASSPQRDANYNEQFF.

This clonotype was seen at least ten times. V gene TRBV6-5 combines with J gene TRBJ2-2; D is unresolved. Germline assignment: CDR1 MNHEY and CDR2 SVGAGI. This CDR3 spans 14 amino acids. V was trimmed by 2 bases and J by 5 bases, leaving 9 bases between them. The CDR3 bases are TGTGCCAGCAGTTACGCGACCCGTACCGGGGAGCTGTTTTTT. This sequence encodes CASSYATRTGELFF.

This clonotype has ten or more counts. The chain carries TRBV29-1 and TRBJ1-1; the D is unclear. The CDR3 contains 13 residues. V lost 0 bases and J 4 bases, leaving 9 bases between the germline ends. Germline V gene data show CDR1 as SQVTM and CDR2 as ANQGSEA. CDR3 amino acids: CSVEDRKGTEAFF. Here the CDR3 DNA reads TGCAGCGTTGAAGATCGGAAGGGCACTGAAGCTTTCTTT.

This clonotype was seen repeatedly, ten times or more. This sequence joins TRBV6-5 and TRBJ2-5; 8 nucleotides align to TRBD2. J was trimmed by 5 bases and V by 6 bases; bases with no gene match: 14. CDR3 length: 16 amino acids. Germline CDR1 MNHEY, CDR2 SVGAGI. In DNA form, the CDR3 reads TGTGCCAGCAGCCGTGAGCAAGCGGGAGTGGGTGAGACCCAGTACTTC. Residues: CASSREQAGVGETQYF.